One sample yielded the 18 T cell receptor beta chains listed below, sequenced in a study of T cells and Merkel cell carcinoma outcomes. Some clones are missing from TCRdb's copy, which holds only in-frame ones; the method was immunoSEQ multiplex PCR. Found here are several thousand clones, about 88% of them singletons; the top ten hold less than 6%. What was sequenced was tumor tissue from Merkel cell carcinoma. These receptors were collected from a human donor with Merkel cell carcinoma.

V gene TRBV4-2 combines with J gene TRBJ2-5; D is possibly TRBD2 (6 bases). The germline V and J ends were trimmed by 3 bases and 2 bases, with 10 bases remaining between them. CDR3 length: 14 residues. Germline CDR1 and CDR2: LGHNA and YNFKEQ. CDR3 DNA: TGTGCCAGCAGCCACGGGGGTATTCAAGAGACCCAGTACTTC. It translates to CASSHGGIQETQYF.

Concerning this clone: A far larger clone lies a single base away; this is likely a read error. This same CDR3 is encoded by further DNA sequences in the sample. V and J are TRBV7-8 and TRBJ2-1; D call uncertain. Looked up from germline, CDR1 is SGHVS and CDR2 is FQNEAQ. The length of the CDR3 is 12 residues. This chain's CDR3 is CASSFSVFEQFF. DNA for the CDR3: TGTGCCAGTAGCTTCAGTGTCTTTGAGCAGTTCTTC. The complete variable domain, with remaining parts taken from reference TRBV7-8 and TRBJ2-1, reads GAGVSQSPRYKVAKRGQDVALRCDPISGHVSLFWYQQALGQGPEFLTYFQNEAQLDKSGLPSDRFFAERPEGSVSTLKIQRTQQEDSAVYLCASSFSVFEQFFGPGTRLTVL.

The gene calls are TRBV5-1 and TRBJ2-1, with 8 bases fitting TRBD2. The trim removed 5 bases at V and 8 bases at J, leaving 9 bases unmatched. Per germline, CDR1 SGHRS and CDR2 YFSETQ. The CDR3 contains 14 residues. The DNA of the CDR3 is TGCGCCAGCAGATCTGAGCGGGGGCGAGATGAGCAGTTCTTC. It is translated as CASRSERGRDEQFF.

The chain links TRBV4-3 to TRBJ2-7, with D tentatively TRBD2 (7 bases). The V end was cut by 4 bases, the J end by 6 bases, with 16 bases between. Germline lookup yields CDR1 LGHNA and CDR2 YSLEER. The CDR3 contains 14 residues. The CDR3 sequence is CASSPYTGGTEQYF. As DNA, the CDR3 is TGCGCCAGCAGCCCCTATACGGGGGGCACCGAGCAGTACTTC.

Worth noting for this clone: At one boundary the junction diverges from the germline segment, which might be a read error. V gene TRBV20-1 combines with J gene TRBJ1-3, with 7 bases aligning to TRBD1. From germline, CDR1 is DFQATT and CDR2 SNEGSKA (reference sequence). The CDR3 length is 11 residues. CDR3 nucleotides: TGCAGTGCGAACCGGGACAGCAAACAAAATTTT. It encodes CSANRDSKQNF.

V usage is TRBV9 and J usage is TRBJ2-5; D perhaps matches TRBD2 (6 bases). The germline V and J ends were trimmed by 4 bases and 5 bases, with 12 bases remaining between them. This CDR3 is 13 amino acids long. Germline CDR1 SGDLS, CDR2 YYNGEE. The CDR3 DNA follows: TGTGCCAGCAGCACTAGCAGCGGGGAGACCCAGTACTTC. Translation: CASSTSSGETQYF.

This clone was seen more than once but under ten times. This chain connects TRBV18 to TRBJ2-5; the match to TRBD2 covers 9 bases. Trimming took 6 bases from V and 5 from J; bases not matched to a gene: 16. From germline, CDR1 is KGHSH and CDR2 LQKENI. The CDR3 spans 17 residues. CDR3 sequence reads: CASSRRTSATNVETQYF. CDR3 DNA sequence: TGTGCCAGCTCCCGGCGGACTAGCGCCACTAATGTGGAGACCCAGTACTTC. The whole variable domain, filled in from reference TRBV18 and TRBJ2-5, reads NAGVMQNPRHLVRRRGQEARLRCSPMKGHSHVYWYRQLPEEGLKFMVYLQKENIIDESGMPKERFSAEFPKEGPSILRIQQVVRGDSAAYFCASSRRTSATNVETQYFGPGTRLLVL.

Written as DNA, the CDR3 is TGTGCCAGCAGCGTAGAGGCAGGGGGCGGGGGAGGAGCTTTCTTT. Translation gives CASSVEAGGGGGAFF. V is TRBV9 and J is TRBJ1-1, with 8 bases that match TRBD1. The CDR3 has 15 amino acids. In germline, CDR1 is SGDLS, CDR2 YYNGEE. The trim removed 0 bases at V and 10 bases at J, leaving 11 bases unmatched.

This rearrangement joins TRBV5-5 to TRBJ1-1; 7 bases fit TRBD1. V lost 1 base and J lost 0; bases outside the gene matches: 6. The CDR3 runs 16 residues. Germline V CDR1 and CDR2: SGHKS, YYEKEE (reference sequence). The CDR3 sequence: CASSLPQDRMNTEAFF. CDR3 bases: TGTGCCAGCAGCTTGCCCCAGGACAGGATGAACACTGAAGCTTTCTTT.

V and J are TRBV28 and TRBJ2-5; D perhaps matches TRBD1 (5 bases). Trimming removed 6 bases at V and 2 bases at J, with 13 bases between. The germline gives CDR1 MDHEN, CDR2 SYDVKM. The CDR3 covers 14 residues. DNA for the CDR3: TGTGCCAGCAGCGACAGATACCGACAAGAGACCCAGTACTTC. Translated: CASSDRYRQETQYF. Full variable domain (missing parts from reference TRBV28 and TRBJ2-5): DVKVTQSSRYLVKRTGEKVFLECVQDMDHENMFWYRQDPGLGLRLIYFSYDVKMKEKGDIPEGYSVSREKKERFSLILESASTNQTSMYLCASSDRYRQETQYFGPGTRLLVL.

J is TRBJ1-3 and V is TRBV28, with 8 bases matching TRBD1. This CDR3 region has 15 residues. The ends lost 3 bases at V and 8 bases at J; junction bases unmatched: 9. CDR1 and CDR2 (germline): MDHEN, SYDVKM. CDR3 amino acids: CASSFPGQGQDTIYF. CDR3 nucleotide sequence: TGTGCCAGCAGTTTCCCCGGACAGGGACAGGACACCATATATTTT.

The V gene is TRBV5-1, the J gene TRBJ1-2; 8 bases line up with TRBD1. V was clipped by 0 bases and J by 7 bases; unmatched bases: 8. Germline CDR1 SGHRS, CDR2 YFSETQ. This CDR3 spans 15 amino acids. The CDR3 reads CASSLVSDRVGGYTF. The CDR3 nucleotides are TGCGCCAGCAGCTTGGTCTCGGACAGGGTAGGTGGCTACACCTTC.

The chain links TRBV18 to TRBJ2-5, with 8 positions matching TRBD1. The V and J ends lost 4 bases and 2 bases, in that order; junction bases with no gene match: 9. CDR1 is KGHSH, CDR2 LQKENI, per germline. The CDR3 has 16 amino acids. CDR3 sequence reads: CASSLTAGGRQETQYF. The CDR3 coding sequence is TGTGCCAGCTCACTAACCGCAGGGGGCCGGCAAGAGACCCAGTACTTC.

This chain connects TRBV7-9 to TRBJ2-5; TRBD1 is a possible D gene (6 bases). V lost 10 bases and J 4 bases, leaving 13 bases between the germline ends. CDR3 length equals 12 residues. Germline CDR1 is SEHNR and CDR2 is FQNEAQ (reference sequence). Here the CDR3 reads CATTTGRETQYF. CDR3 coding DNA: TGTGCCACGACGACAGGTCGAGAGACCCAGTACTTC. Full variable domain (outside the CDR3, taken from reference TRBV7-9 and TRBJ2-5): DTGVSQNPRHKITKRGQNVTFRCDPISEHNRLYWYRQTLGQGPEFLTYFQNEAQLEKSRLLSDRFSAERPKGSFSTLEIQRTEQGDSAMYLCATTTGRETQYFGPGTRLLVL.

Note on this clone: The sample carries other DNA sequences with the same CDR3. DNA of the CDR3: TGTGCCTGGAGCCGGACTAGCGGGAGATACAATGAGCAGTTCTTC. Protein: CAWSRTSGRYNEQFF. The rearrangement joins TRBV30 to TRBJ2-1; TRBD2 matches at 13 bases. The germline gives CDR1 GTSNPN, CDR2 SVGIG (reference sequence). V shed 3 bases, J shed 4 bases, and the junction held 3 bases outside the gene matches. The length of the CDR3 is 15 residues.

This clone has only one observation. The V call is TRBV6-6, the J call TRBJ1-1, with 9 bases that match TRBD1. J gave up 4 bases and V 5 bases, and 8 bases lay outside the gene matches. Germline V lookup: CDR1 MNHNY, CDR2 SVGAGI (reference sequence). CDR3 length equals 15 residues. The CDR3 DNA reads as TGTGCCAGCAGTAGGCCGGGACAGGGTACCACTGAAGCTTTCTTT. Its protein is CASSRPGQGTTEAFF.

The table lists this clone with a few counts. This chain joins TRBV18 and TRBJ1-2; 8 positions agree with TRBD1. The ends lost 4 bases at V and 4 bases at J; junction bases unmatched: 5. CDR3 size: 14 residues. Germline V gene data show CDR1 as KGHSH and CDR2 as LQKENI. This CDR3 reads CASSRDRLSYGYTF. The CDR3 DNA reads as TGTGCCAGCTCACGGGACAGGTTGAGCTATGGCTACACCTTC.

This clone was observed once. The chain combines TRBV29-1 with TRBJ1-1, with D possibly matching TRBD1 (6 bases). The germline V and J ends were trimmed by 5 bases and 4 bases, with 14 bases remaining between them. CDR1 and CDR2 from the germline V gene are SQVTM and ANQGSEA. The CDR3 length is 13 residues. The CDR3 sequence: CSVQGQYGTEAFF. Here the CDR3 DNA reads TGCAGCGTTCAAGGACAGTACGGCACTGAAGCTTTCTTT.